Described below is a single T cell receptor beta chain sequence and its context. Its specificity is not known. The data were taken from a study of T cells in Graves' hyperthyroidism and ophthalmopathy. Study-wide results and limits: Most thyroid clonotypes that were expanded above 0.001 also turned up in blood. Ophthalmopathy was predicted by the model a median of approximately six months ahead of onset.

Patients with uncontrolled infections, other autoimmune diseases, pregnancy or lactation were excluded. V was pared by 5 bases and J by 9 bases, with 19 bases between. Germline assignment: CDR1 SGHTA and CDR2 FQGNSA. This CDR3 is 14 amino acids long. There were TCR beta CDR3 regions amplified from RNA transcripts. The TCR CDR3 was amplified in a first-round RT-PCR using the HTBI primer set. TCRdb independently ran MiXCR on the multiplex PCR reads; one entry per CDR3 protein. The sample holds roughly 500,000 distinct CDR3 sequences, about half seen once. This rearrangement joins TRBV7-2 to TRBJ2-5; D possibly uses TRBD1 or TRBD2 (5 bases each). This clonotype originated in an adult woman with Graves' disease, either hyperthyroidism or ophthalmopathy (not recorded which). The source material was peripheral blood or thyroid tissue (not recorded which). The CDR3 DNA follows: TGTGCCAGCAGCCACCGGGACGGAAATCAGCCCCAGTACTTC. Encoded protein: CASSHRDGNQPQYF.